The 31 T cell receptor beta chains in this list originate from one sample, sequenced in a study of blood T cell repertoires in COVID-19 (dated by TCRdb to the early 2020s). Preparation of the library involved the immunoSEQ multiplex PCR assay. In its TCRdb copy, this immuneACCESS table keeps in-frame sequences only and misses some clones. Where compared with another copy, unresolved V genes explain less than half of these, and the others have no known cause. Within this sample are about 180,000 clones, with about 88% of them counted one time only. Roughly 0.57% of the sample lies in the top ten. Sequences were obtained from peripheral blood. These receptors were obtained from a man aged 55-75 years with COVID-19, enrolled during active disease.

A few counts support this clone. CDR3 in DNA: TGTGCCAGCAGCCCCATAGGGGGGGGCAATCAGCCCCAGCATTTT. It specifies CASSPIGGGNQPQHF. The V call is TRBV6-5, the J call TRBJ1-5; tentatively, D is TRBD1 (6 bases). This CDR3 spans 15 amino acids. Trimming pared 6 bases from V and 2 bases from J, leaving 14 bases between. Per the germline V gene, CDR1 is MNHEY and CDR2 is SVGAGI.

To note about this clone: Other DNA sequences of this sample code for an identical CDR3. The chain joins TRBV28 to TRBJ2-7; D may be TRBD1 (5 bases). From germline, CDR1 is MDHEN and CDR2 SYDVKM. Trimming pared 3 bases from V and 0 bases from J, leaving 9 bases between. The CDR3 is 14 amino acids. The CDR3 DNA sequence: TGTGCCAGCAGTTTTCCCAGGGACTCCTACGAGCAGTACTTC. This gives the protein CASSFPRDSYEQYF.

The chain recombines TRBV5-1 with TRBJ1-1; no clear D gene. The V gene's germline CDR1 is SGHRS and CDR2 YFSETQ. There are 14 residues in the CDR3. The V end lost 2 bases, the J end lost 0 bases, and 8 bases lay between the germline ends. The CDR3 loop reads CASSFAVMNTEAFF. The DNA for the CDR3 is TGCGCCAGCAGCTTTGCGGTTATGAACACTGAAGCTTTCTTT.

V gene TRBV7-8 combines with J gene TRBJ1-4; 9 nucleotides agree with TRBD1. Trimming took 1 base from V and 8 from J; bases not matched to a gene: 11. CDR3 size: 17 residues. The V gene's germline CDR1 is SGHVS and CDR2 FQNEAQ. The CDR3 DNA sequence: TGTGCCAGCAGCTTAGGGGGGACAGGGCTAAAAGGGGAAAAACTGTTTTTT. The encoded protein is CASSLGGTGLKGEKLFF.

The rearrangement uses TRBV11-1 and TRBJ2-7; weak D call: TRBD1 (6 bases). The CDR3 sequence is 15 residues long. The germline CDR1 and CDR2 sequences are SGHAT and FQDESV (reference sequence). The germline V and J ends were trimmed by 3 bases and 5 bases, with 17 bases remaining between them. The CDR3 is CASSFSRQGKNEQYF. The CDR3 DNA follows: TGTGCCAGCAGCTTTAGTCGCCAGGGGAAAAACGAGCAGTACTTC.

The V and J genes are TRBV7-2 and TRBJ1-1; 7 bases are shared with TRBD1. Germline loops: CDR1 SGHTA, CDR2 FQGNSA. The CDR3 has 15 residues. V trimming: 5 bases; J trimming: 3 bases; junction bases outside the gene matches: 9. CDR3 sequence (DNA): TGTGCCAGCAGCCGGCCAACAGGGGTCCACACTGAAGCTTTCTTT. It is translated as CASSRPTGVHTEAFF.

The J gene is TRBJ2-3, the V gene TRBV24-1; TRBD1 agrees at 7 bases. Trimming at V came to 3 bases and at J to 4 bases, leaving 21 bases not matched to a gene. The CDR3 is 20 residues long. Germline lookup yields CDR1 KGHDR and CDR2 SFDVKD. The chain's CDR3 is CATSDPSVPQGPSGADTQYF. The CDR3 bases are TGTGCCACCAGTGATCCGTCTGTCCCACAGGGGCCCTCTGGTGCAGATACGCAGTATTTT.

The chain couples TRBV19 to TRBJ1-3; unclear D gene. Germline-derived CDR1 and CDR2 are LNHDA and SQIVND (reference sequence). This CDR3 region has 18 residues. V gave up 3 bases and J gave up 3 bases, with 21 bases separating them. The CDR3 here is CASSIGTGEGSFGNTIYF. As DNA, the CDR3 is TGTGCCAGTAGTATCGGTACTGGGGAGGGTTCATTTGGAAACACCATATATTTT. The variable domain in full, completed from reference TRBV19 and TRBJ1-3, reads DGGITQSPKYLFRKEGQNVTLSCEQNLNHDAMYWYRQDPGQGLRLIYYSQIVNDFQKGDIAEGYSVSREKKESFPLTVTSAQKNPTAFYLCASSIGTGEGSFGNTIYFGEGSWLTVV.

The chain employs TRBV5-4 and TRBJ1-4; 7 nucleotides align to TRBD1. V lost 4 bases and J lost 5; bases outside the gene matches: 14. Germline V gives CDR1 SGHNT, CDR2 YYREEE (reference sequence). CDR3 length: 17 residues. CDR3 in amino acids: CASSRSRTGRSNEKLFF. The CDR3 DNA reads TGTGCCAGCAGCCGAAGCCGGACAGGTCGCTCAAATGAAAAACTGTTTTTT.

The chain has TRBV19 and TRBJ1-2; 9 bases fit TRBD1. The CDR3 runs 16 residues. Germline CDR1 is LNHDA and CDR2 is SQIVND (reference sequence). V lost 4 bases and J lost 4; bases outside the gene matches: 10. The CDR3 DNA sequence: TGTGCCAGTAGTACCGGTAGTGGGACAGGGTTCTATGGCTACACCTTC. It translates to CASSTGSGTGFYGYTF. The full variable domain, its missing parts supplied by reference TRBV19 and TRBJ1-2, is DGGITQSPKYLFRKEGQNVTLSCEQNLNHDAMYWYRQDPGQGLRLIYYSQIVNDFQKGDIAEGYSVSREKKESFPLTVTSAQKNPTAFYLCASSTGSGTGFYGYTFGSGTRLTVV.

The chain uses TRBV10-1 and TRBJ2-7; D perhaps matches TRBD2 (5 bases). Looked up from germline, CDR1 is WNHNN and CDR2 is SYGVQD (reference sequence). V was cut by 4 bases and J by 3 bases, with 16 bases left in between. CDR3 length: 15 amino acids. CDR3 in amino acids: CASSVARAPLYEQYF. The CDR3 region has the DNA TGCGCCAGCAGTGTAGCGAGAGCCCCCCTCTACGAGCAGTACTTC.

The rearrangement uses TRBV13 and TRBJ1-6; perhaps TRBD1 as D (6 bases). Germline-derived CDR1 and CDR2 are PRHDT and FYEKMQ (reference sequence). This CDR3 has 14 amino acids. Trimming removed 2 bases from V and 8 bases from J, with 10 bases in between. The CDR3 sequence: CASSLTDSYSPLHF. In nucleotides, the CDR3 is TGTGCCAGCAGCTTAACGGACAGCTATTCACCCCTCCACTTT.

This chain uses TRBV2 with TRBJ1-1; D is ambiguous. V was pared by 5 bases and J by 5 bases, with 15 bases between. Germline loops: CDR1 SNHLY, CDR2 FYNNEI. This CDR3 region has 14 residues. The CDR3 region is CASSQEDLRTEAFF. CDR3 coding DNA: TGTGCCAGCAGTCAGGAGGATTTAAGAACTGAAGCTTTCTTT.

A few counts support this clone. In DNA, the CDR3 is TGTGCCTGGGGGCAAACGAGGCCCATATATTTT. It specifies CAWGQTRPIYF. The rearrangement links TRBV30 to TRBJ1-3, with D unresolved. CDR3 length: 11 amino acids. Trimming pared 5 bases from V and 11 bases from J, leaving 13 bases between. Germline V gene data show CDR1 as GTSNPN and CDR2 as SVGIG (reference sequence).

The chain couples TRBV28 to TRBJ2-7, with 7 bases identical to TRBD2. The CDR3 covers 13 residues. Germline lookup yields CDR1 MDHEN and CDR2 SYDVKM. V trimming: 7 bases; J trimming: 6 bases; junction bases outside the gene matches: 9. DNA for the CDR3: TGTGCCAGCATTTTCGGGGGAGGGGTCGAGCAGTACTTC. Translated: CASIFGGGVEQYF.

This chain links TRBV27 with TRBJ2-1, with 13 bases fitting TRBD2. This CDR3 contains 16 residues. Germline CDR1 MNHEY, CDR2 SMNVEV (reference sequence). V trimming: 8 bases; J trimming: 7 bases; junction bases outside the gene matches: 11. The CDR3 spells CASSVGLAGVGNEQFF. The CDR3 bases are TGTGCCAGCTCGGTAGGACTAGCGGGAGTGGGGAATGAGCAGTTCTTC.

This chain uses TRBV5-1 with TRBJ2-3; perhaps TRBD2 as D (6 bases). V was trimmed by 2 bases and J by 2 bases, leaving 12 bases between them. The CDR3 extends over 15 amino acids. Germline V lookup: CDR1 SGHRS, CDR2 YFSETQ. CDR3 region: CASSFWGDDTDTQYF. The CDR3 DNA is TGCGCCAGCAGCTTTTGGGGGGATGACACAGATACGCAGTATTTT.

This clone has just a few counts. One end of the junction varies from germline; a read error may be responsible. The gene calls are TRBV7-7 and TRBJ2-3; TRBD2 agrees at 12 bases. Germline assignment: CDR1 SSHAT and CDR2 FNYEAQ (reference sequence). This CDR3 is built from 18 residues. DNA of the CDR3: TGTGCTAGCAGTTCCTCGAAGACTAGCGGGAGAGAGGCAGATACGCAGTATTTT. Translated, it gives CASSSSKTSGREADTQYF.

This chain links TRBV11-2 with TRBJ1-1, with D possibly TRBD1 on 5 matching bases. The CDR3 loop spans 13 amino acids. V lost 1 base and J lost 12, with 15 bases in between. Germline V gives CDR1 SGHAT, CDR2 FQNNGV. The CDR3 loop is CASSLGLGVGTFF. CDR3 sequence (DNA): TGTGCCAGCAGCTTAGGGCTAGGGGTTGGGACTTTCTTT.

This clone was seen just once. The CDR3 nucleotides are TGTGCCAGCAGCTTAGTGGCGAGGCAGGGGGTTTTTCAGCCCCAGCATTTT. Its protein is CASSLVARQGVFQPQHF. The chain uses TRBV7-8 and TRBJ1-5, with 7 bases fitting TRBD1. With 1 base clipped from V and 6 bases from J, the junction kept 12 bases outside the gene matches. CDR3 length: 17 residues. Germline V gene sequence: CDR1 SGHVS, CDR2 FQNEAQ.

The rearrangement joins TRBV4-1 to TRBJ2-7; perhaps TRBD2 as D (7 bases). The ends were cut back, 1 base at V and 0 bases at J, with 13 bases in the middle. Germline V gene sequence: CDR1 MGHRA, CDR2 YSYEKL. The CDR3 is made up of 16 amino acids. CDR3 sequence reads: CASSQAGGTTSYEQYF. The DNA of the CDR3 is TGCGCCAGCAGCCAAGCCGGGGGGACAACCTCCTACGAGCAGTACTTC.

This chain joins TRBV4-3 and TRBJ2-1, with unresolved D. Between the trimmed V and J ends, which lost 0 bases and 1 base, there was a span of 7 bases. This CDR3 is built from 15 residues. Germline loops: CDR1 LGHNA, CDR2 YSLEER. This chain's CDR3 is CASSQEVQSYNEQFF. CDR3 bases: TGCGCCAGCAGCCAAGAGGTACAGTCCTACAATGAGCAGTTCTTC.

The chain's CDR3 is CASGASLGYNEQFF. The CDR3 coding sequence is TGTGCCAGCGGGGCGTCGCTTGGCTACAATGAGCAGTTCTTC. The genes are TRBV6-5 and TRBJ2-1; D perhaps matches TRBD1 (5 bases). The germline gives CDR1 MNHEY, CDR2 SVGAGI. The CDR3 extends over 14 amino acids. V shed 8 bases and J shed 3 bases, with 14 bases lying between them.

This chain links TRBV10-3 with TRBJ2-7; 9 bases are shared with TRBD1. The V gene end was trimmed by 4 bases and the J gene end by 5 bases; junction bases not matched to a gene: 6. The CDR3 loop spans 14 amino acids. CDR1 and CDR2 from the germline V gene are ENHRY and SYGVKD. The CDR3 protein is CAISGGQGLDEQYF. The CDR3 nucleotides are TGTGCCATCAGTGGGGGACAGGGACTGGACGAGCAGTACTTC.

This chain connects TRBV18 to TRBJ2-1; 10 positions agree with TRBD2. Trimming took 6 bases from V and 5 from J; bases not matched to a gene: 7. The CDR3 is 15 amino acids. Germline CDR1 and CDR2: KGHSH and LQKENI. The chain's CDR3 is CASSRAGGYNNEQFF. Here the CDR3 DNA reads TGTGCCAGCTCCCGAGCGGGGGGGTACAACAATGAGCAGTTCTTC.

CDR3 sequence reads: CSAKGVLDTIYF. CDR3 coding DNA: TGCAGCGCGAAGGGGGTCTTGGACACCATATATTTT. The V gene is TRBV29-1, the J gene TRBJ1-3, with a possible D match to TRBD1 (6 bases). The V gene lost 7 bases and the J gene lost 8 bases, with 15 bases spanning the gap. The CDR3 extends over 12 amino acids. Germline lookup yields CDR1 SQVTM and CDR2 ANQGSEA.

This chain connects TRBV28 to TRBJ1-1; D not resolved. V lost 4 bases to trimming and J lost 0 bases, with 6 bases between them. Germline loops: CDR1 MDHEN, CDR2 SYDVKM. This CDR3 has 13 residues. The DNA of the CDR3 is TGTGCCAGCAGTTCACACATGAACACTGAAGCTTTCTTT. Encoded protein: CASSSHMNTEAFF.

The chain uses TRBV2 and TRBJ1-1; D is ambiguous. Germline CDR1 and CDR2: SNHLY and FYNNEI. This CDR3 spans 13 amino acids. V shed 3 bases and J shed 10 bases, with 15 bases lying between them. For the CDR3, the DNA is TGTGCCAGCAGTGATGGGCAGCGGATAGGAGCTTTCTTT. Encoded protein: CASSDGQRIGAFF. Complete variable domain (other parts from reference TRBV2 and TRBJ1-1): EPEVTQTPSHQVTQMGQEVILRCVPISNHLYFYWYRQILGQKVEFLVSFYNNEISEKSEIFDDQFSVERPDGSNFTLKIRSTKLEDSAMYFCASSDGQRIGAFFGQGTRLTVV.

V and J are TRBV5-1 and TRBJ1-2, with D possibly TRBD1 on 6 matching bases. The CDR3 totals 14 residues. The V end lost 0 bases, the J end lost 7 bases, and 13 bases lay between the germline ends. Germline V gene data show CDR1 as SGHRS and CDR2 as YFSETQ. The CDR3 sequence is CASSLALQGSGYTF. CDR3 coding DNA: TGCGCCAGCAGCTTGGCCTTACAGGGAAGTGGCTACACCTTC.

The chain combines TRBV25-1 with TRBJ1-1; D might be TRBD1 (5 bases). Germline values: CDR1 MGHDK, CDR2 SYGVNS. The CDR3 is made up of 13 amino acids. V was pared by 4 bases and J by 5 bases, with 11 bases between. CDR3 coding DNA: TGTGCCAGCAGTGGAACAGGAGATACTGAAGCTTTCTTT. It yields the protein CASSGTGDTEAFF.

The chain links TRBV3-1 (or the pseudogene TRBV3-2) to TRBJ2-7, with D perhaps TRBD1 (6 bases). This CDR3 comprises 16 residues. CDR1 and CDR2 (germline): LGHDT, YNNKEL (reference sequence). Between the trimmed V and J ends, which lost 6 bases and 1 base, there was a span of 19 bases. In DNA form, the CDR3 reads TGTGCCAGCAGTCAGGGAGCCGGGACAACATCCTACGAGCAGTACTTC. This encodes CASSQGAGTTSYEQYF.